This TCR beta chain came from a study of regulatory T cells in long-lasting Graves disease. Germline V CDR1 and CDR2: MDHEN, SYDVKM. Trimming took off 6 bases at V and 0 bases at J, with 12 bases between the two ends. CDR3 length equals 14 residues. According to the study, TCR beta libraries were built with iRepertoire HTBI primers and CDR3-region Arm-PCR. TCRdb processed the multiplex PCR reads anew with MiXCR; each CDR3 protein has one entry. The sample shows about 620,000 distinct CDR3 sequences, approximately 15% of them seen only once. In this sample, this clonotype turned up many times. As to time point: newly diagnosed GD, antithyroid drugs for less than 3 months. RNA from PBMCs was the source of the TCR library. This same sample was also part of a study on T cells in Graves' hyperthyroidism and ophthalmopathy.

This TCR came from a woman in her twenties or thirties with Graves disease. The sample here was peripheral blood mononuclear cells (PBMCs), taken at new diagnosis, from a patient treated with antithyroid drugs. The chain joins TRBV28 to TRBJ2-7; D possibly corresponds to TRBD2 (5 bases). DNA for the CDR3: TGTGCCAGCAGCTTAAGCGGTCTCTCCTACGAGCAGTACTTC. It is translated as CASSLSGLSYEQYF.